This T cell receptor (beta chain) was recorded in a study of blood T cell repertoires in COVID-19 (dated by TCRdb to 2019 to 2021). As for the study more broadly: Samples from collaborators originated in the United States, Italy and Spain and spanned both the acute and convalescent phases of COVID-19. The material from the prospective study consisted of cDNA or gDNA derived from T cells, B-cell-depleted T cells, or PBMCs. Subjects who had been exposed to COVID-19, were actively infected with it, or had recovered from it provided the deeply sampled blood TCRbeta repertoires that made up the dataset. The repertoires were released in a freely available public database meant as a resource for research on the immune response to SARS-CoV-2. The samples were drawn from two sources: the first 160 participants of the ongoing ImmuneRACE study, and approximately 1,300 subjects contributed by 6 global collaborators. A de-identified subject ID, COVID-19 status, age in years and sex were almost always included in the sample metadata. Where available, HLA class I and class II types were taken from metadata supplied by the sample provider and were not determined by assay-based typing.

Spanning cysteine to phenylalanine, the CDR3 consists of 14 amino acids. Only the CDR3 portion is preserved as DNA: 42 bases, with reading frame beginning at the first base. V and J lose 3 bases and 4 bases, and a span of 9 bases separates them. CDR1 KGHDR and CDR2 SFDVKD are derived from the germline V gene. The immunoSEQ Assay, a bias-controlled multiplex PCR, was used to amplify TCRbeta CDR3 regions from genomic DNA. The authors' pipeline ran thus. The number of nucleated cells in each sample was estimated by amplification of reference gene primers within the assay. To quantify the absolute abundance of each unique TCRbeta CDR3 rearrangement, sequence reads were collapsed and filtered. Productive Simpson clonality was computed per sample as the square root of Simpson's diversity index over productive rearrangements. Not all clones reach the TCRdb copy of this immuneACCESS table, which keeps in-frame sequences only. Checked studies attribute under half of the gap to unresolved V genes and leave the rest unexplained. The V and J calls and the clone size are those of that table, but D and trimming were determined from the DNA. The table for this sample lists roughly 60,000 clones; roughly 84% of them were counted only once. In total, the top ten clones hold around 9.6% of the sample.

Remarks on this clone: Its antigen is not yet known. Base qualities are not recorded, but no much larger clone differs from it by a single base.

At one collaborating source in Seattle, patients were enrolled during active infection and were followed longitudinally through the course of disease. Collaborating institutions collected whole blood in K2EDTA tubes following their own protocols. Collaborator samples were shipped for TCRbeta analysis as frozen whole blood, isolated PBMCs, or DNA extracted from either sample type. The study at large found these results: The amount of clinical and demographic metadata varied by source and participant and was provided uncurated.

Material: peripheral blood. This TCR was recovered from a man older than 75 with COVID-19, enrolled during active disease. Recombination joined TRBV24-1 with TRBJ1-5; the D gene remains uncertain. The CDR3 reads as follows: CATSDTEVNQPQHF. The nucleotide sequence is TGTGCCACCAGTGATACTGAGGTAAATCAGCCCCAGCATTTT.